This TCR beta chain comes out of a study of T cells in Graves' hyperthyroidism and ophthalmopathy. The ends were cut back, 1 base at V and 1 base at J, with 17 bases in the middle. Germline CDR1 LNHDA, CDR2 SQIVND (reference sequence). The CDR3 has 18 residues. Researchers amplified the TCR beta CDR3 regions from RNA transcripts. Carried out on the TCR CDR3, a first-round RT-PCR used the HTBI primer set. TCRdb re-called the multiplex PCR reads through MiXCR, storing one row per CDR3 protein. Here the sample spans about 360,000 distinct CDR3 sequences, less than 15% being singletons. Whole-study findings and limits: In the blood, most expanded thyroid clonotypes above 0.001 appeared as well.

Among the patients, aged 18 to 65, hyperthyroidism was newly diagnosed and had lasted under 2 months. The diagnoses drew upon clinical symptoms, serum thyroxine and TRAb, thyroid ultrasound and orbital computed tomography. Note on this clonotype: Its antigen is as yet unknown.

The V gene is TRBV19, the J gene TRBJ1-5, with D perhaps matching TRBD1 (6 bases). This TCR derives from a woman in her late teens or twenties with Graves' hyperthyroidism. Material: blood. The DNA of the CDR3 is TGTGCCAGTAGTATAGTGCCCAACAGGGTTCTGAGCAATCAGCCCCAGCATTTT. Amino acid sequence: CASSIVPNRVLSNQPQHF.